This T cell receptor beta chain derives from a study of T cell responses to AZD1222 COVID-19 vaccine. General observations from the study: Spike-wide vaccine-associated CD4 TCRs dominated at 160-218 and 743-854. There were mostly white British donors and more females than males, and clonal diversity was possibly underestimated. Baseline antibody screening turned up just a handful of seropositive AZD1222 recipients.

About this clone itself: The antigen is undetermined.

The V gene lost 2 bases and the J gene lost 4 bases, with 11 bases spanning the gap. The CDR3 totals 13 residues. Germline values: CDR1 GTSNPN, CDR2 SVGIG (reference sequence). Assay used: immunoSEQ multiplex PCR; TCRdb lists only in-frame clones, some missing. Of roughly 81,000 clones in the sample, around 90% are singletons; the top ten hold around 15%. This chain links TRBV30 with TRBJ1-2; tentative D call: TRBD1 (5 bases). The sequencing here drew on peripheral blood, taken on day 0 of AZD1222 vaccination. This TCR was recovered from an adult in good health. The CDR3 here is CAWSRGSSYGYTF. CDR3 DNA sequence: TGTGCCTGGAGTCGGGGCAGTTCCTATGGCTACACCTTC. Using reference TRBV30 and TRBJ1-2 for the parts outside the CDR3, the full variable domain is SQTIHQWPATLVQPVGSPLSLECTVEGTSNPNLYWYRQAAGRGLQLLFYSVGIGQISSEVPQNLSASRPQDRQFILSSKKLLLSDSGFYLCAWSRGSSYGYTFGSGTRLTVV.